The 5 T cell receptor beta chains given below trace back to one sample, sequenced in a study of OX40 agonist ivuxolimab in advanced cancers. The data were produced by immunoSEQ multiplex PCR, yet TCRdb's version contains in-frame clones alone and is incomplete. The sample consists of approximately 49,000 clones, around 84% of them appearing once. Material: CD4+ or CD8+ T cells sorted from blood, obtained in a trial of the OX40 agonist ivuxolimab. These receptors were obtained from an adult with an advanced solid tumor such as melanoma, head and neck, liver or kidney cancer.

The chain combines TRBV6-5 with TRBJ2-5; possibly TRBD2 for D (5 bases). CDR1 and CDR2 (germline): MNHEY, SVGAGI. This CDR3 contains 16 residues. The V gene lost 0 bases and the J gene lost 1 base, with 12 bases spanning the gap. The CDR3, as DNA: TGTGCCAGCAGTTACTCAGAGGCGGGCATCCAAGAGACCCAGTACTTC. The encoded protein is CASSYSEAGIQETQYF.

The DNA for the CDR3 is TGTGCCAGCAGCCGCCCGCTAGCGGAAAGCACAGATACGCAGTATTTT. Its protein product is CASSRPLAESTDTQYF. The rearrangement links TRBV5-6 to TRBJ2-3, with 7 bases identical to TRBD2. J was trimmed by 0 bases and V by 4 bases; bases with no gene match: 8. Germline loops: CDR1 SGHDT, CDR2 YYEEEE. The CDR3 is 16 amino acids.

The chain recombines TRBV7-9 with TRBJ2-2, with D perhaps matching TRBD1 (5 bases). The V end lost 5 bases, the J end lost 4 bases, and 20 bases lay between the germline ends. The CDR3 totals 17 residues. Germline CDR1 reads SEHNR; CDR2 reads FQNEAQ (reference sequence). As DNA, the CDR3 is TGTGCCAGCAGCCACCTCCACAGGACCCGAGGCACCGGGGAGCTGTTTTTT. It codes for CASSHLHRTRGTGELFF.

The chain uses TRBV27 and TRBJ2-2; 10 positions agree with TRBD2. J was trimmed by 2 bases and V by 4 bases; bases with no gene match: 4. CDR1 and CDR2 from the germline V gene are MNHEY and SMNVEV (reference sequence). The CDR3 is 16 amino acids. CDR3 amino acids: CASSSSGGLNTGELFF. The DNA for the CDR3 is TGTGCCAGCAGTTCTAGCGGGGGACTAAACACCGGGGAGCTGTTTTTT.

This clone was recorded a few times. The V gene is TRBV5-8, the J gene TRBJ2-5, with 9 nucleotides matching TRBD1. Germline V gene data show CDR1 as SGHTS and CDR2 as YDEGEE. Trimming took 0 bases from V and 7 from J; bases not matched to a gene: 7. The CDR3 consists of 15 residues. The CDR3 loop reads CASSLVGQGMGTQYF. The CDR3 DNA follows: TGTGCCAGCAGCTTGGTAGGACAGGGGATGGGGACCCAGTACTTC.